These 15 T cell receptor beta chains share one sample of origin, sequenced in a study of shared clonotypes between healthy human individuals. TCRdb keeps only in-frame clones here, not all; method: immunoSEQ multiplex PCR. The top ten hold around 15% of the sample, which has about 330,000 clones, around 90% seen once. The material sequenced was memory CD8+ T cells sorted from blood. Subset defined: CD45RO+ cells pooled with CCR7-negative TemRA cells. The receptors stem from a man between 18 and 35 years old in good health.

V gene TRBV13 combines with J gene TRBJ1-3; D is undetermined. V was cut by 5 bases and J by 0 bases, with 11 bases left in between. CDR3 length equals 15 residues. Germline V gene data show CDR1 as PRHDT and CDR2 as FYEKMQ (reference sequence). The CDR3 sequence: CASSANFDSGNTIYF. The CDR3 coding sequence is TGTGCCAGCAGCGCCAACTTTGACTCTGGAAACACCATATATTTT. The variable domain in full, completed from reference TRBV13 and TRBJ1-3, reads AAGVIQSPRHLIKEKRETATLKCYPIPRHDTVYWYQQGPGQDPQFLISFYEKMQSDKGSIPDRFSAQQFSDYHSELNMSSLELGDSALYFCASSANFDSGNTIYFGEGSWLTVV.

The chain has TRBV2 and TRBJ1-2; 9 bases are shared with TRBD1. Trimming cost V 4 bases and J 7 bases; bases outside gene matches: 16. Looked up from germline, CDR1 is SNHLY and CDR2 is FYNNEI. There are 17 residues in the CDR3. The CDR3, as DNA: TGTGCCAGCAGTGTTCCGGGACAGGGAATCGGAATAATTGGCTACACCTTC. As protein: CASSVPGQGIGIIGYTF.

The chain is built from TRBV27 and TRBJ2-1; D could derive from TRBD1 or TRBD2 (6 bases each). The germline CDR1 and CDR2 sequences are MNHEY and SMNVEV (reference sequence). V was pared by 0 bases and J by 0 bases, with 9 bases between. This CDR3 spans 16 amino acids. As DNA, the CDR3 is TGTGCCAGCAGTTTATCCCCGGGGGCCTCCTACAATGAGCAGTTCTTC. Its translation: CASSLSPGASYNEQFF.

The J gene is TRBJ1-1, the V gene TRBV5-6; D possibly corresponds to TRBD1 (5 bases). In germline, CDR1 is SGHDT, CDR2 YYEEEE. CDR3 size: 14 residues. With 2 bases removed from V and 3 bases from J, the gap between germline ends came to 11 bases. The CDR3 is CASSFGGSHTEAFF. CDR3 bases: TGTGCCAGCAGCTTCGGGGGAAGTCACACTGAAGCTTTCTTT.

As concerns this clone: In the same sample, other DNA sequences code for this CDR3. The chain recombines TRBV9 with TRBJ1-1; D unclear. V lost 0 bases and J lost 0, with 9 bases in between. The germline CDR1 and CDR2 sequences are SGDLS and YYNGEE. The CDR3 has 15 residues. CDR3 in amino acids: CASSVEEGMNTEAFF. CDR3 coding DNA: TGTGCCAGCAGCGTAGAGGAGGGAATGAACACTGAAGCTTTCTTT.

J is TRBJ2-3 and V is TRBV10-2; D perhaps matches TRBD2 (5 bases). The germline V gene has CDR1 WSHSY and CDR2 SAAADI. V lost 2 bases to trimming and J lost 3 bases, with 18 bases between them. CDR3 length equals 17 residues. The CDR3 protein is CASSEEKGVSETDTQYF. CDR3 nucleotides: TGCGCCAGCAGTGAGGAAAAGGGCGTTAGCGAAACAGATACGCAGTATTTT.

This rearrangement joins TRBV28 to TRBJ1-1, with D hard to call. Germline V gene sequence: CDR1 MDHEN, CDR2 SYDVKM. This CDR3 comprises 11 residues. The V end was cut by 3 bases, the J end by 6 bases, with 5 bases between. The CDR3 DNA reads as TGTGCCAGCAGTTTGGGTCCTGAAGCTTTCTTT. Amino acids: CASSLGPEAFF.

DNA of the CDR3: TGTGCCACCAGCAGAGATCTGGGGCGAACAGATACGCAGTATTTT. Encoded protein: CATSRDLGRTDTQYF. This chain joins TRBV15 and TRBJ2-3; possible D gene TRBD1, 5 bases. The CDR3 loop spans 15 amino acids. Between the trimmed V and J ends, which lost 0 bases and 3 bases, there was a span of 10 bases. CDR1 is LNHNV, CDR2 YYDKDF, per germline (reference sequence).

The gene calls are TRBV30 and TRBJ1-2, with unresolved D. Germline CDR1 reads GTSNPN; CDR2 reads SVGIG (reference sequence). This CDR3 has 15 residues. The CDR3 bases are TGTGCTCACATGGGTATGGAGGGCGCGGGCTATGGCTACACCTTC. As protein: CAHMGMEGAGYGYTF.

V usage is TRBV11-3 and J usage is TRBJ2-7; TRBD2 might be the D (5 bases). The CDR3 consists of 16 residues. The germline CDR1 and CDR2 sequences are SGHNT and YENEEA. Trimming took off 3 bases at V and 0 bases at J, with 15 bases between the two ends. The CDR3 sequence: CASSFNLAEGSYEQYF. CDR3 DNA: TGTGCCAGCAGCTTCAATCTAGCTGAGGGCTCCTACGAGCAGTACTTC.

CDR3 bases: TGTGCCAGCAGCTTGGCAAGGGCCAACTATGGCTACACCTTC. As protein: CASSLARANYGYTF. The rearrangement joins TRBV5-6 to TRBJ1-2; D remains ambiguous. V was cut by 0 bases and J by 2 bases, with 8 bases left in between. The CDR3 contains 14 residues. Germline V lookup: CDR1 SGHDT, CDR2 YYEEEE.

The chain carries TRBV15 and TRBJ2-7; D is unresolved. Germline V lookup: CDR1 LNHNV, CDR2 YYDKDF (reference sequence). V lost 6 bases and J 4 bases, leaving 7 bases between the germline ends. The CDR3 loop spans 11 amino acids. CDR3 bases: TGTGCCACCAGTCACCGTTACGAGCAGTACTTC. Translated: CATSHRYEQYF.

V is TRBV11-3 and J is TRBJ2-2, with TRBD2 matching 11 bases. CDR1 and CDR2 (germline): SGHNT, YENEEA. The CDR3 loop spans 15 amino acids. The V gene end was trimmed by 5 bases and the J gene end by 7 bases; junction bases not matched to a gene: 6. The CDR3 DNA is TGTGCCAGCAGCGTTAGCGGGGGGGCCCTCGGGGAGCTGTTTTTT. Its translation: CASSVSGGALGELFF.

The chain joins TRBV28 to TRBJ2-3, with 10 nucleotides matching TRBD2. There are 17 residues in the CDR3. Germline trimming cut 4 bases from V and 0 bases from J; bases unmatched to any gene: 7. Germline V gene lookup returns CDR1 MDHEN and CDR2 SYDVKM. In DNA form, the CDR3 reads TGTGCCAGCAGTTCTGCCCTAGCGGGGGCTAGCACAGATACGCAGTATTTT. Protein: CASSSALAGASTDTQYF.

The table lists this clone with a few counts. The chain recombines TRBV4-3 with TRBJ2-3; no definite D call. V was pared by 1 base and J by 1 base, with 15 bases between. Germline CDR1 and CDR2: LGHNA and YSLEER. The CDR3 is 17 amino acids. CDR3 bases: TGCGCCAGCAGCCAAGGAGAGCTGGAGCTCGGCACAGATACGCAGTATTTT. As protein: CASSQGELELGTDTQYF.